The 13 T cell receptor beta chains reported below all come from one sample, sequenced in a study of blood T cell repertoires in COVID-19. Produced via immunoSEQ multiplex PCR; TCRdb's table is partial and in-frame only. The sample carries 300,000 to 450,000 clones, 85% to 90% recorded once. The material sequenced was PBMCs or T cells enriched from blood (not recorded which). Receptors were obtained from a man aged 18 to 30 who had recovered from COVID-19.

The rearrangement uses TRBV24-1 and TRBJ2-7, with 8 bases fitting TRBD1. V shed 4 bases and J 5 bases; nucleotides not matched to a gene: 6. This CDR3 region has 14 residues. Germline CDR1 and CDR2: KGHDR and SFDVKD. The CDR3 DNA reads as TGTGCCACCAGTGAGACAGGGGCCCGCGACGAGCAGTACTTC. Translation gives CATSETGARDEQYF.

This clone was counted once. The chain recombines TRBV11-2 with TRBJ2-3; TRBD2 aligns across 12 bases. The CDR3 runs to 16 residues. Germline V gene sequence: CDR1 SGHAT, CDR2 FQNNGV. J lost 4 bases, V lost 3 bases, and 5 bases had no gene match. The CDR3 nucleotides are TGTGCCAGCAGCTTTACTAGCGGGAGGTCCCCAGATACGCAGTATTTT. This translates into CASSFTSGRSPDTQYF.

The DNA of the CDR3 is TGTGCCAGCAGTTCGTCCGCGGGACAGGGTCTCCTCGAGCAGTACTTC. Translating it yields CASSSSAGQGLLEQYF. The chain uses TRBV28 and TRBJ2-7, with 9 bases aligning to TRBD1. The V gene end was trimmed by 4 bases and the J gene end by 6 bases; junction bases not matched to a gene: 13. There are 16 residues in the CDR3. Germline-derived CDR1 and CDR2 are MDHEN and SYDVKM.

The rearrangement joins TRBV7-2 to TRBJ2-1, with D uncertain. The V end was cut by 2 bases, the J end by 9 bases, with 8 bases between. Per the germline V gene, CDR1 is SGHTA and CDR2 is FQGNSA. The CDR3 length is 12 residues. The CDR3 DNA sequence: TGTGCCAGCAGCTTAATGGCGGCTGAGCAGTTCTTC. As protein: CASSLMAAEQFF. The variable domain in full, completed from reference TRBV7-2 and TRBJ2-1, reads GAGVSQSPSNKVTEKGKDVELRCDPISGHTALYWYRQSLGQGLEFLIYFQGNSAPDKSGLPSDRFSAERTGGSVSTLTIQRTQQEDSAVYLCASSLMAAEQFFGPGTRLTVL.

The V call is TRBV4-2, the J call TRBJ2-3, with 7 nucleotides matching TRBD2. The germline V gene encodes CDR1 LGHNA and CDR2 YNFKEQ. V trimming: 0 bases; J trimming: 3 bases; junction bases outside the gene matches: 12. The CDR3 is made up of 18 amino acids. The CDR3 loop reads CASSQDRGLAEGTDTQYF. The CDR3 DNA follows: TGTGCCAGCAGCCAAGATAGGGGTCTAGCGGAGGGGACAGATACGCAGTATTTT.

The CDR3 region is CASSPSSGSTDTQYF. CDR3 nucleotides: TGTGCCAGCTCACCCTCTAGCGGGAGCACAGATACGCAGTATTTT. V and J are TRBV18 and TRBJ2-3, with TRBD2 identical over 8 bases. Germline CDR1 and CDR2: KGHSH and LQKENI. The CDR3 contains 15 residues. Unmatched junction bases numbered 2, after V lost 3 bases and J lost 0 bases.

The genes are TRBV7-6 and TRBJ2-5, with D hard to call. The germline V and J ends were trimmed by 5 bases and 1 base, with 17 bases remaining between them. Germline CDR1 is SGHVS and CDR2 is FNYEAQ. This CDR3 has 16 amino acids. The CDR3 is CASSLPPQVVQETQYF. As DNA, the CDR3 is TGTGCCAGCAGCCTCCCGCCCCAGGTAGTCCAAGAGACCCAGTACTTC.

This clone was detected once. In the same sample, other DNA sequences code for this CDR3. The V and J genes are TRBV12-3 or TRBV12-4 and TRBJ1-2; no reliable D call. V shed 1 base and J shed 5 bases, with 5 bases lying between them. This CDR3 has 12 amino acids. The CDR3 nucleotides are TGTGCCAGCAGTTTAGGGAGGTATGGCTACACCTTC. It translates to CASSLGRYGYTF.

The rearrangement links TRBV28 to TRBJ2-2; 10 nucleotides match TRBD2. The germline gives CDR1 MDHEN, CDR2 SYDVKM. The CDR3 runs to 17 residues. V was clipped by 5 bases and J by 2 bases; unmatched bases: 8. The CDR3: CASSQPGLARNTGELFF. CDR3 sequence (DNA): TGTGCCAGCAGTCAGCCGGGACTAGCGAGAAACACCGGGGAGCTGTTTTTT.

The chain recombines TRBV19 with TRBJ2-1, with 7 positions matching TRBD1. From germline, CDR1 is LNHDA and CDR2 SQIVND (reference sequence). With V trimmed by 8 bases and J by 5 bases, 9 bases remained unmatched. CDR3 length equals 14 residues. The CDR3 loop reads CASAPYRGHNEQFF. CDR3 bases: TGTGCCAGTGCCCCATACAGGGGACACAATGAGCAGTTCTTC.

This sequence joins TRBV2 and TRBJ1-1, with 8 bases identical to TRBD1. The V gene end was trimmed by 7 bases and the J gene end by 6 bases; junction bases not matched to a gene: 7. Germline CDR1 is SNHLY and CDR2 is FYNNEI. This CDR3 has 13 amino acids. The CDR3 loop reads CASTIQGAAEAFF. In DNA form, the CDR3 reads TGTGCCAGCACTATTCAGGGGGCCGCTGAAGCTTTCTTT.

The V and J genes are TRBV15 and TRBJ2-7; a possible D gene is TRBD1 (5 bases). V lost 0 bases and J 6 bases, leaving 15 bases between the germline ends. This CDR3 comprises 15 residues. The germline gives CDR1 LNHNV, CDR2 YYDKDF (reference sequence). The CDR3 is CATSRDNPGNGEQYF. CDR3 DNA sequence: TGTGCCACCAGCAGAGATAATCCAGGGAACGGCGAGCAGTACTTC.

V gene TRBV9 combines with J gene TRBJ2-1, with 7 bases aligning to TRBD2. Germline CDR1 and CDR2: SGDLS and YYNGEE. This CDR3 region has 13 residues. The J segment lost 10 bases and the V segment lost 4 bases, leaving 8 bases of the junction unmatched. CDR3 region: CASSIAVAGEQFF. As DNA, the CDR3 is TGTGCCAGCAGCATAGCAGTAGCGGGCGAGCAGTTCTTC.